A single T cell receptor (beta chain) is shown here with its context. Its antigen is as yet unknown. Repertoires were generated with immunoSEQ multiplex PCR, while TCRdb's copy carries only in-frame clones and drops some. This table holds about 150,000 clones, roughly nine tenths found once. CDR1 and CDR2 from the germline V gene are SGDLS and YYNGEE. The length of the CDR3 is 12 residues. The ends were cut back, 0 bases at V and 9 bases at J, with 9 bases in the middle. The data stem from a study of T cell responses to AZD1222 COVID-19 vaccine. Study-wide findings and caveats: Spike-specific TCRs gained breadth and depth after people received two AZD1222 doses. Among spike-specific TCRs, nearly half reportedly target unmutated variant regions.

The chain has TRBV9 and TRBJ1-2; D is unresolved. The receptor was isolated from an adult in good health. The starting material was peripheral blood, obtained on day 0 of AZD1222 vaccination. CDR3 sequence reads: CASSVDGERYTF. The CDR3 DNA reads TGTGCCAGCAGCGTAGACGGTGAGCGCTACACCTTC.